This paragraph reports one T cell receptor (beta chain). The antigen is not known. The PCR had 60 Vbeta and 13 Jbeta primers. The table came from immunoSEQ multiplex PCR; TCRdb's copy has only in-frame clones and leaves some out. The table records about 150,000 clones, around 65% of them present only once. This sample was taken from a study of cytomegalovirus exposure and HLA in healthy donors. Turning to the study itself: Most genotyped donors, over 70% of about 400, had Caucasian-associated genetic ancestry.

General study points: TCR beta sequences reportedly predicted most subjects' HLA-A and HLA-B alleles accurately. In presence/absence analyses, roughly uniform sequencing depth across donors was assumed.

Germline V lookup: CDR1 SGHAT, CDR2 FQNNGV. J lost 2 bases, V lost 5 bases, and 5 bases had no gene match. The CDR3 runs to 15 residues. Sequenced: PBMCs. This sequence originates from a male donor in good health and CMV-seronegative. The gene calls are TRBV11-2 and TRBJ2-3; 9 bases align to TRBD2. In DNA, the CDR3 is TGTGCCAGCAGCCCGGGACTAGCCCTCACAGATACGCAGTATTTT. As protein: CASSPGLALTDTQYF.